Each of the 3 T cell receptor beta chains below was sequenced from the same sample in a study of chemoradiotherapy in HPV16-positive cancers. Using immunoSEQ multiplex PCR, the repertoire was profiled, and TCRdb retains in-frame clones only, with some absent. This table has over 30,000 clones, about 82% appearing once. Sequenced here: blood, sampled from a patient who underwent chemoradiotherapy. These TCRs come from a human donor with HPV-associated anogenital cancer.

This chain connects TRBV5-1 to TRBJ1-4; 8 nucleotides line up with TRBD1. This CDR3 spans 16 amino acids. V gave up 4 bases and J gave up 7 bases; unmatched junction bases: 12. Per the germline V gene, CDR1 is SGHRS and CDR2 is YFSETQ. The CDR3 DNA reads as TGCGCCAGCAGCCGCTTGACGACAGGGGTTAGTGAAAAACTGTTTTTT. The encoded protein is CASSRLTTGVSEKLFF. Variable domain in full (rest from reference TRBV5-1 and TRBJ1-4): KAGVTQTPRYLIKTRGQQVTLSCSPISGHRSVSWYQQTPGQGLQFLFEYFSETQRNKGNFPGRFSGRQFSNSRSEMNVSTLELGDSALYLCASSRLTTGVSEKLFFGSGTQLSVL.

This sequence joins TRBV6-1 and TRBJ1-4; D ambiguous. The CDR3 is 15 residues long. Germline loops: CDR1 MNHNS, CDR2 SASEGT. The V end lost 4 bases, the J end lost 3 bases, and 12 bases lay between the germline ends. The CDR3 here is CASSAYSLPNEKLFF. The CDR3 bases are TGTGCCAGCAGTGCCTATTCGCTGCCTAATGAAAAACTGTTTTTT.

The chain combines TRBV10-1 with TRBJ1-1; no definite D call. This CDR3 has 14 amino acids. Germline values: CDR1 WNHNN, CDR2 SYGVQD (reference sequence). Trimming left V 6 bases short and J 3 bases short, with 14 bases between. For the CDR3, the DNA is TGCGCCAGCAGCCGCTGGGGTGGGGACACTGAAGCTTTCTTT. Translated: CASSRWGGDTEAFF.